This entry is about one TCR beta chain. The data belong to a study of blood T cell repertoires in COVID-19. In the study overall: Collection of acute and convalescent COVID-19 samples took place in the United States, Italy and Spain. T cells, B-cell-depleted T cells, or PBMCs supplied cDNA or gDNA.

Assay: immunoSEQ multiplex PCR; the TCRdb copy retains only in-frame clones and omits some. Here the sample spans 100,000 to 120,000 clones, roughly 87% being singletons. The CDR3 contains 15 residues. CDR1 and CDR2 from the germline V gene are DFQATT and SNEGSKA (reference sequence). Trimming took 3 bases from V and 0 from J, leaving 15 bases between them. What was sequenced was peripheral blood. The receptor was isolated from a human donor in a cohort sampled during active COVID-19. The chain employs TRBV20-1 and TRBJ2-7; no reliable D call. The CDR3 coding sequence is TGCAGTGCTAGTGGTGGGCAGGAAAGCTCCTACGAGCAGTACTTC. This translates into CSASGGQESSYEQYF.